A single T cell receptor (beta chain) is shown here with its context. The antigen is not known. These data belong to a study of T cell responses to AZD1222 COVID-19 vaccine. Study results and caveats: Vaccine-related CD4 TCRs covered spike, predominating at 160-218 and 743-854. Increases in Spike-specific TCR breadth and depth were seen after two AZD1222 doses. Repertoires were obtained only post-peak T cell response. Reportedly, nearly half of unique spike TCRs recognized epitopes outside B.1.351/B.1.1.7 mutations.

From germline, CDR1 is SGHTA and CDR2 FQGNSA. The CDR3 has 15 residues. V was shortened by 2 bases and J by 1 base, with 12 bases between the two germline ends. The method was immunoSEQ multiplex PCR; TCRdb's version includes in-frame clones alone and lacks a portion of them. Seen here are about 74,000 clones, 85% to 95% observed once, and the top ten hold 8%. Sequencing was performed on peripheral blood, taken 28 days after the second AZD1222 dose. This chain uses TRBV7-2 with TRBJ2-7, with D perhaps matching TRBD2 (6 bases). The clonotype originates from an adult who received the AZD1222 COVID-19 vaccine. CDR3 in DNA: TGTGCCAGCAGCTTAATTGGGGGAGGTTCCTACGAGCAGTACTTC. Encoded protein: CASSLIGGGSYEQYF. The full variable domain, rest sourced from reference TRBV7-2 and TRBJ2-7, is GAGVSQSPSNKVTEKGKDVELRCDPISGHTALYWYRQSLGQGLEFLIYFQGNSAPDKSGLPSDRFSAERTGGSVSTLTIQRTQQEDSAVYLCASSLIGGGSYEQYFGPGTRLTVT.